This TCR beta chain originates from a study of T cell responses to AZD1222 COVID-19 vaccine. The assay was immunoSEQ multiplex PCR, and TCRdb's table has in-frame clones only and misses some. Of over 65,000 clones listed, about 90% are singletons. Study conclusions and caveats: CD4 TCRs associated with vaccination spanned spike, dominating at 160-218 and 743-854. Clonal diversity was possibly underestimated; the donors were predominantly white British and more often female. Compared with day 0, the breadth and depth of the Spike-specific TCR repertoire rose significantly after two doses of AZD1222. Just a handful of people given AZD1222 tested seropositive at baseline.

With regard to this clone: What it binds is not known.

The sequence was collected from an adult in good health. The sample was peripheral blood, taken on day 0 of AZD1222 vaccination.

The CDR3 sequence: CASSPTRNEQFF. The DNA for the CDR3 is TGTGCCAGCAGCCCAACTAGAAATGAGCAGTTCTTC. J is TRBJ2-1 and V is TRBV7-8; a possible D gene is TRBD2 (5 bases). The length of the CDR3 is 12 residues. The germline V gene encodes CDR1 SGHVS and CDR2 FQNEAQ. V was trimmed by 5 bases and J by 7 bases, leaving 9 bases between them. The full variable domain, completed using reference TRBV7-8 and TRBJ2-1, is GAGVSQSPRYKVAKRGQDVALRCDPISGHVSLFWYQQALGQGPEFLTYFQNEAQLDKSGLPSDRFFAERPEGSVSTLKIQRTQQEDSAVYLCASSPTRNEQFFGPGTRLTVL.